The clone carrying this TCR beta chain appeared a single time. As handled by the study authors: Estimation of nucleated cell counts was performed using reference gene primer amplification. The protocol was immunoSEQ multiplex PCR, while the TCRdb copy is restricted to in-frame clones and leaves out a portion. For V, J and clone size, that table is used; D and trimming come from the DNA. The sample gives 190,000 or so clones, roughly 90% of which show up once; around a tenth is in the top ten. This entry belongs to a study of blood T cell repertoires in COVID-19. Overall study: The study drew acute and convalescent COVID-19 samples from the United States, Italy and Spain.

The germline V gene encodes CDR1 MGHRA and CDR2 YSYEKL. CDR3 length equals 14 residues. The ends were cut back, 2 bases at V and 2 bases at J, with 10 bases in the middle. Categorization into cohorts depended on clinical history that participants reported. This receptor was identified in a man younger than 30 with acute COVID-19. Sequencing input: PBMCs or T cells enriched from blood (not recorded which). The V gene is TRBV4-1, the J gene TRBJ2-7, with TRBD2 as a possible D gene (5 bases). The CDR3: CASSQQAVTYEQYF. CDR3 nucleotides: TGCGCCAGCAGCCAACAAGCGGTTACCTACGAGCAGTACTTC.